This is a list of T cell receptor beta chains from one sample in a study of blood T cell repertoires in COVID-19. Method: immunoSEQ multiplex PCR; TCRdb's copy keeps in-frame clones and lacks some. Seen here are tens of thousands of clones, 88% observed once, and the top ten hold approximately 46%. The sample was peripheral blood. These receptors were obtained from a human donor in a cohort sampled during active COVID-19. The CDR3 runs from the conserved cysteine through the conserved F or W. The order of the fields is J gene, clone size, D gene, V gene, CDR3 DNA, CDR3 protein. A D gene is named only where the DNA matches it firmly. Part of the rows lack a size; the others show once, few, many or a class for expanded clones.

j_call: TRBJ1-1
clone_size: once
d_call: .
v_call: TRBV13
cdr3_nt: TGTGCCAGCAGCTTAGGCGCGGGGGACACTGAAGCTTTCTTT
cdr3_aa: CASSLGAGDTEAFF

j_call: TRBJ2-3
clone_size: .
d_call: TRBD2
v_call: TRBV6-2/TRBV6-3
cdr3_nt: TGTGCCAGCAGTTTCACTAGCGGGAGGGCCGCAGATACGCAGTATTTT
cdr3_aa: CASSFTSGRAADTQYF

j_call: TRBJ2-7
clone_size: once
d_call: TRBD1
v_call: TRBV6-5
cdr3_nt: TGTGCCAGCAACCGCGACAGGGGCTCCTACGAGCAGTACTTC
cdr3_aa: CASNRDRGSYEQYF

j_call: TRBJ2-2
clone_size: .
d_call: .
v_call: TRBV6-5
cdr3_nt: TGTGCCAGCGTTTTAGAGGGCGCGACCGGGGAGCTGTTTTTT
cdr3_aa: CASVLEGATGELFF

j_call: TRBJ2-5
clone_size: .
d_call: .
v_call: TRBV28
cdr3_nt: TGTGCCAGCAGCGGGTCTTTAGAGACCCAGTACTTC
cdr3_aa: CASSGSLETQYF

j_call: TRBJ2-1
clone_size: few
d_call: .
v_call: TRBV7-3
cdr3_nt: TGTGCCAGCAGCTTAACGTCCAGCTCCTACAATGAGCAGTTCTTC
cdr3_aa: CASSLTSSSYNEQFF

j_call: TRBJ2-2
clone_size: .
d_call: .
v_call: TRBV2
cdr3_nt: TGTGCCAGCAGTGCTTGGACTACACTGACCGGGGAGCTGTTTTTT
cdr3_aa: CASSAWTTLTGELFF

j_call: TRBJ2-7
clone_size: .
d_call: TRBD2
v_call: TRBV7-8
cdr3_nt: TGTGCCAGCAGCTTAGTAGTTATTCCGGGACTAGCGATTTACGAGCAGTACTTC
cdr3_aa: CASSLVVIPGLAIYEQYF

j_call: TRBJ2-5
clone_size: .
d_call: TRBD2
v_call: TRBV14
cdr3_nt: TGTGCCAGCAGCCTACTAGCGGGGCGGGAGACCCAGTACTTC
cdr3_aa: CASSLLAGRETQYF

j_call: TRBJ2-5
clone_size: .
d_call: .
v_call: TRBV5-8
cdr3_nt: TGTGCCAGCAGCTTGGATCGGAGGGCCAGTGGGGACCAAGAGACCCAGTACTTC
cdr3_aa: CASSLDRRASGDQETQYF

j_call: TRBJ1-2
clone_size: .
d_call: TRBD1
v_call: TRBV27
cdr3_nt: TGTGCCAGCAGTTCCCAGGGGGCGCCGGGTGGCTACACCTTC
cdr3_aa: CASSSQGAPGGYTF

j_call: TRBJ1-2
clone_size: .
d_call: TRBD1
v_call: TRBV6-6
cdr3_nt: TGTGCCAGCAGCCGAGGACAGGGGCCCCTCTTACCCTATGGCTACACCTTC
cdr3_aa: CASSRGQGPLLPYGYTF

j_call: TRBJ1-5
clone_size: .
d_call: .
v_call: TRBV4-2
cdr3_nt: TGTGCCAGCAGCCAAGATGCAGGGTTTGATCAGCCCCAGCATTTT
cdr3_aa: CASSQDAGFDQPQHF

j_call: TRBJ2-1
clone_size: .
d_call: TRBD2
v_call: TRBV29-1
cdr3_nt: TGCAGCGTTGGGACTAGCGGACGGCACAATGAGCAGTTCTTC
cdr3_aa: CSVGTSGRHNEQFF

j_call: TRBJ2-3
clone_size: once
d_call: TRBD2
v_call: TRBV9
cdr3_nt: TGTGCCAGCAGCCCGATCGCGGGAGGGCCAACAGATACGCAGTATTTT
cdr3_aa: CASSPIAGGPTDTQYF

j_call: TRBJ1-1
clone_size: .
d_call: TRBD1
v_call: TRBV25-1
cdr3_nt: TGTGCCAGCAGTGAAGGGGACAGGAACACTGAAGCTTTCTTT
cdr3_aa: CASSEGDRNTEAFF

j_call: TRBJ1-2
clone_size: .
d_call: .
v_call: TRBV29-1
cdr3_nt: TGCAGCGTCAAAGATGGTACTGGTAACTATGGCTACACCTTC
cdr3_aa: CSVKDGTGNYGYTF

j_call: TRBJ2-2
clone_size: .
d_call: TRBD1
v_call: TRBV6-5
cdr3_nt: TGTGCCAGCAGTTACTCGGCAGGGGGCAACACCGGGGAGCTGTTTTTT
cdr3_aa: CASSYSAGGNTGELFF

j_call: TRBJ1-2
clone_size: .
d_call: .
v_call: TRBV7-6
cdr3_nt: TGTGCCAGCAGCTTACTATCCAGGGCAGTAGAAGCTGTCGGCTACACCTTC
cdr3_aa: CASSLLSRAVEAVGYTF

j_call: TRBJ2-1
clone_size: .
d_call: TRBD2
v_call: TRBV3-1/TRBV3-2
cdr3_nt: TGTGCCAGCAGTCGGGGACTAGTCCTATTATACAATGAGCAGTTCTTC
cdr3_aa: CASSRGLVLLYNEQFF

j_call: TRBJ2-6
clone_size: .
d_call: .
v_call: TRBV19
cdr3_nt: TGTGCCAGTAGTCCGACAGGTACTGGGGCCAACGTCCTGACTTTC
cdr3_aa: CASSPTGTGANVLTF

j_call: TRBJ2-7
clone_size: .
d_call: TRBD1
v_call: TRBV6-2/TRBV6-3
cdr3_nt: TGTGCCAGCAGTTTAGCCGGGACAGGGGGCAAGGAGTACTTC
cdr3_aa: CASSLAGTGGKEYF

j_call: TRBJ1-4
clone_size: .
d_call: .
v_call: TRBV19
cdr3_nt: TGTGCCAGTAATGGGGCAGGGCTGACTGACGAAAAACTGTTTTTT
cdr3_aa: CASNGAGLTDEKLFF

j_call: TRBJ2-7
clone_size: .
d_call: .
v_call: TRBV28
cdr3_nt: TGTGCCAGCAGTTTGGGCAGAGCCTACGAGCAGTACTTC
cdr3_aa: CASSLGRAYEQYF

j_call: TRBJ2-1
clone_size: once
d_call: .
v_call: TRBV7-9
cdr3_nt: TGTGCCAGCAGTCCCGGGACTGGTAACAATGAGCAGTTCTTC
cdr3_aa: CASSPGTGNNEQFF

j_call: TRBJ2-2
clone_size: .
d_call: .
v_call: TRBV11-2
cdr3_nt: TGTGCCAGCAGCTTCCGGACTCAGAACACCGGGGAGCTGTTTTTT
cdr3_aa: CASSFRTQNTGELFF

j_call: TRBJ2-3
clone_size: .
d_call: .
v_call: TRBV10-3
cdr3_nt: TGTGCCATCAAGGCTAGTGGATCGGCAGATACGCAGTATTTT
cdr3_aa: CAIKASGSADTQYF

j_call: TRBJ1-5
clone_size: .
d_call: .
v_call: TRBV2
cdr3_nt: TGTGCCAGCAGTGAAGCGCAATTAGGCAATCAGCCCCAGCATTTT
cdr3_aa: CASSEAQLGNQPQHF

j_call: TRBJ2-7
clone_size: .
d_call: TRBD1
v_call: TRBV30
cdr3_nt: TGTGCCTGGACCATGGACAGGGCCGGCGAGCAGTACTTC
cdr3_aa: CAWTMDRAGEQYF

j_call: TRBJ2-3
clone_size: .
d_call: .
v_call: TRBV5-1
cdr3_nt: TGCGCCAGCAGCTTGGTGGCTTTCGGCACAGATACGCAGTATTTT
cdr3_aa: CASSLVAFGTDTQYF

j_call: TRBJ1-5
clone_size: .
d_call: .
v_call: TRBV19
cdr3_nt: TGTGCCAGTAGTGGCGGTCAGCCCCAGCATTTT
cdr3_aa: CASSGGQPQHF

j_call: TRBJ2-7
clone_size: .
d_call: .
v_call: TRBV4-2
cdr3_nt: TGTGCCAGCAGCCGGAAAATCCGGGACATTTCCTACGAGCAGTACTTC
cdr3_aa: CASSRKIRDISYEQYF

j_call: TRBJ1-3
clone_size: .
d_call: .
v_call: TRBV9
cdr3_nt: TGTGCCAGCAGCACACTAAGCTCTGGAAACACCATATATTTT
cdr3_aa: CASSTLSSGNTIYF

j_call: TRBJ2-7
clone_size: .
d_call: .
v_call: TRBV28
cdr3_nt: TGTGCCAGCAGCCGCGGGGGGGGACAGGGGTTATACGAGCAGTACTTC
cdr3_aa: CASSRGGGQGLYEQYF

j_call: TRBJ1-4
clone_size: .
d_call: TRBD1
v_call: TRBV4-2
cdr3_nt: TGTGCCAGCAGCCAAGAAGGCCTACGACAGGGAGTTAATGAAAAACTGTTTTTT
cdr3_aa: CASSQEGLRQGVNEKLFF

j_call: TRBJ2-7
clone_size: .
d_call: .
v_call: TRBV7-2
cdr3_nt: TGTGCCAGCAGCTCCCAACCGGGACTCTACGAGCAGTACTTC
cdr3_aa: CASSSQPGLYEQYF

j_call: TRBJ2-5
clone_size: .
d_call: .
v_call: TRBV20-1
cdr3_nt: TGCAGTGCTAGTAAGGGAGAAGAGACCCAGTACTTC
cdr3_aa: CSASKGEETQYF

j_call: TRBJ1-1
clone_size: few
d_call: .
v_call: TRBV19
cdr3_nt: TGTGCCAGTAGTAATACAGGGAGCACTGAAGCTTTCTTT
cdr3_aa: CASSNTGSTEAFF

j_call: TRBJ2-5
clone_size: once
d_call: .
v_call: TRBV7-8
cdr3_nt: TGTGCCAGCAGCTTCCCACGTGGACAGAAAGAGACCCAGTACTTC
cdr3_aa: CASSFPRGQKETQYF

j_call: TRBJ2-2
clone_size: once
d_call: .
v_call: TRBV9
cdr3_nt: TGTGCCAGCAGCGTAAGGGGCGAAAACACCGGGGAGCTGTTTTTT
cdr3_aa: CASSVRGENTGELFF

j_call: TRBJ2-5
clone_size: .
d_call: TRBD1
v_call: TRBV7-9
cdr3_nt: TGTGCCAGCAGCTTAGAGGATCGGACAGGGGATAGGGCCCAGTACTTC
cdr3_aa: CASSLEDRTGDRAQYF

j_call: TRBJ2-7
clone_size: .
d_call: .
v_call: TRBV9
cdr3_nt: TGTGCCAGCAGCACCGAGCCCTACGAGCAGTACTTC
cdr3_aa: CASSTEPYEQYF

j_call: TRBJ1-4
clone_size: .
d_call: TRBD1
v_call: TRBV28
cdr3_nt: TGTGCCAGCAGCCGGGACAGGAATAATGAAAAACTGTTTTTT
cdr3_aa: CASSRDRNNEKLFF